One and the same sample provided the 32 T cell receptor beta chains below, sequenced in a study of T cell repertoires in cytomegalovirus infection. TCRdb independently ran MiXCR on the reads; one entry per CDR3 protein. Of hundreds of thousands of distinct CDR3 sequences in the sample, about 33% were seen once. These receptors have no identified antigens. Sample: cultured PBMCs, taken from culture after CMV antigen stimulation. The origin of the receptors is a human donor in good health (CMV status not recorded). Some clones in this sample may be carry-over from other donors' samples.

This clonotype was observed a few times. This chain connects TRBV6-5 to TRBJ2-1; TRBD2 agrees at 7 bases. Looked up from germline, CDR1 is MNHEY and CDR2 is SVGAGI. This CDR3 has 15 amino acids. The V and J ends lost 1 base and 6 bases, in that order; junction bases with no gene match: 6. The CDR3 spells CASSYYRGGLNEQFF. CDR3 nucleotide sequence: TGTGCCAGCAGTTACTATAGGGGAGGGCTCAATGAGCAGTTCTTC.

This clonotype was found once. This chain uses TRBV7-6 with TRBJ2-2, with 7 bases that match TRBD2. Per the germline V gene, CDR1 is SGHVS and CDR2 is FNYEAQ. The CDR3 contains 15 residues. Trimming cost V 5 bases and J 5 bases; bases outside gene matches: 8. The CDR3 spells CASSPDGGRTGELFF. The CDR3 DNA reads TGTGCCAGCAGCCCAGACGGGGGGAGGACCGGGGAGCTGTTTTTT.

This clonotype was recorded a few times. V gene TRBV7-2 combines with J gene TRBJ2-3; 12 bases are shared with TRBD2. Germline V gene sequence: CDR1 SGHTA, CDR2 FQGNSA. The CDR3 is 17 residues long. After removal of 5 bases from V and 3 bases from J, the junction contained 9 bases not matched to a gene. The CDR3 spells CASSPGLAGPQTDTQYF. The CDR3 DNA reads as TGTGCCAGCAGCCCTGGACTAGCGGGACCTCAAACAGATACGCAGTATTTT.

This clonotype came up a few times. The rearrangement joins TRBV7-2 to TRBJ2-7; the match to TRBD1 covers 9 bases. Germline V lookup: CDR1 SGHTA, CDR2 FQGNSA. Unmatched junction bases numbered 7, after V lost 5 bases and J lost 5 bases. The CDR3 has 14 amino acids. CDR3 residues: CASSLGQGFNEQYF. CDR3 DNA: TGTGCCAGCAGCCTGGGACAGGGTTTCAACGAGCAGTACTTC.

The sample holds a few counts of this clonotype. The chain has TRBV12-3 or TRBV12-4 and TRBJ2-1; 7 bases align to TRBD2. V gave up 6 bases and J gave up 6 bases; unmatched junction bases: 17. The length of the CDR3 is 17 residues. CDR3 nucleotide sequence: TGTGCCAGCAGCCCTGGGGCGGGAGCCCCCCACCTCAATGAGCAGTTCTTC. It codes for CASSPGAGAPHLNEQFF.

The gene calls are TRBV18 and TRBJ2-7, with D uncertain. CDR1 is KGHSH, CDR2 LQKENI, per germline. Trimming shortened V by 3 bases and J by 0 bases, and 15 bases separated the two germline ends. The CDR3 loop spans 16 amino acids. CDR3 in DNA: TGTGCCAGCTCACCCAGCCCGGACGCGAGCTCCTACGAGCAGTACTTC. It translates to CASSPSPDASSYEQYF.

The chain joins TRBV20-1 to TRBJ2-1, with 8 nucleotides matching TRBD1. Germline assignment: CDR1 DFQATT and CDR2 SNEGSKA (reference sequence). The V and J ends lost 1 base and 9 bases, in that order; junction bases with no gene match: 5. This CDR3 region has 13 residues. CDR3 residues: CSARVRGLGEQFF. The DNA of the CDR3 is TGCAGTGCTAGAGTCAGGGGGCTCGGTGAGCAGTTCTTC.

This sequence joins TRBV27 and TRBJ2-7; 7 bases map to TRBD2. This CDR3 has 15 residues. The V segment lost 6 bases and the J segment 0 bases; nucleotides outside the gene matches: 8. Germline V CDR1 and CDR2: MNHEY, SMNVEV (reference sequence). The chain's CDR3 is CASRPSGGSSYEQYV. As DNA, the CDR3 is TGTGCCAGCAGGCCTAGCGGAGGGAGCTCCTACGAGCAGTACGTC.

This clonotype appeared a few times. This chain joins TRBV5-8 and TRBJ1-3; D unclear. Germline loops: CDR1 SGHTS, CDR2 YDEGEE. The CDR3 extends over 15 amino acids. V lost 0 bases and J lost 1, with 8 bases in between. CDR3 sequence reads: CASSLGTDSGNTIYF. In DNA, the CDR3 is TGTGCCAGCAGCTTGGGCACGGATTCTGGAAACACCATATATTTT.

The rearrangement joins TRBV27 to TRBJ2-5; D is undetermined. This CDR3 contains 13 residues. Germline lookup yields CDR1 MNHEY and CDR2 SMNVEV (reference sequence). The V end lost 0 bases, the J end lost 5 bases, and 7 bases lay between the germline ends. DNA for the CDR3: TGTGCCAGCAGTTTATCGATCGCGGAGACCCAGTACTTC. Its protein is CASSLSIAETQYF.

The chain recombines TRBV19 with TRBJ2-5, with 8 bases fitting TRBD1. Germline V gene data show CDR1 as LNHDA and CDR2 as SQIVND (reference sequence). This CDR3 contains 16 residues. The junction had 8 bases not matched to a gene; V was cut back by 5 bases and J by 0 bases. CDR3 in amino acids: CASSSPGQVNQETQYF. CDR3 sequence (DNA): TGTGCCAGTAGTTCCCCGGGACAGGTGAACCAAGAGACCCAGTACTTC.

This clonotype has only a few counts. This chain links TRBV12-3 or TRBV12-4 with TRBJ2-1; the match to TRBD2 covers 7 bases. This CDR3 comprises 16 residues. The trim removed 5 bases at V and 4 bases at J, leaving 11 bases unmatched. The DNA for the CDR3 is TGTGCCAGCAGTCCGACCCCTCGGGGGGATTACAATGAGCAGTTCTTC. It is translated as CASSPTPRGDYNEQFF.

This clonotype was seen only a few times. The chain couples TRBV10-3 to TRBJ2-2; TRBD1 agrees at 8 bases. This CDR3 spans 14 amino acids. Looked up from germline, CDR1 is ENHRY and CDR2 is SYGVKD. V was pared by 4 bases and J by 6 bases, with 4 bases of the junction left unmatched. The CDR3 protein is CAISGQGSPGELFF. The CDR3 DNA reads as TGTGCCATCAGTGGACAGGGGTCCCCCGGGGAGCTGTTTTTT.

This clonotype came up a few times. V and J are TRBV29-1 and TRBJ2-3, with 8 bases aligning to TRBD1. CDR3 length: 14 amino acids. V shed 1 base, J shed 3 bases, and the junction held 3 bases outside the gene matches. Germline V gene sequence: CDR1 SQVTM, CDR2 ANQGSEA. In DNA, the CDR3 is TGCAGCGTTGAAGGACAGGGGTGGACAGATACGCAGTATTTT. Protein sequence: CSVEGQGWTDTQYF.

This clonotype was counted between two and nine times. The V call is TRBV12-3 or TRBV12-4, the J call TRBJ1-2; 9 nucleotides align to TRBD1. V shed 4 bases and J 3 bases; nucleotides not matched to a gene: 3. The CDR3 runs 14 residues. DNA for the CDR3: TGTGCCAGCAGTTCGGGACAGGGATACTATGGCTACACCTTC. Its protein product is CASSSGQGYYGYTF.

The V call is TRBV5-4, the J call TRBJ2-5, with 8 positions matching TRBD1. Germline lookup yields CDR1 SGHNT and CDR2 YYREEE (reference sequence). The junction had 3 bases not matched to a gene; V was cut back by 0 bases and J by 2 bases. This CDR3 has 15 amino acids. CDR3 residues: CASSLEGQAQETQYF. The CDR3 bases are TGTGCCAGCAGCTTGGAGGGACAGGCACAAGAGACCCAGTACTTC.

The DNA of the CDR3 is TGCAGCGTCCCTCGACAGAAAGGGAGCTACACCTTC. This codes for CSVPRQKGSYTF. The V and J genes are TRBV29-1 and TRBJ1-2, with D tentatively TRBD1 (5 bases). The CDR3 sequence is 12 residues long. Germline loops: CDR1 SQVTM, CDR2 ANQGSEA. The V and J ends lost 6 bases and 9 bases respectively, with 17 bases between them.

V gene TRBV12-3 or TRBV12-4 combines with J gene TRBJ2-3; the match to TRBD2 covers 8 bases. The V segment lost 7 bases and the J segment 5 bases; nucleotides outside the gene matches: 5. CDR3 size: 13 residues. CDR3 in amino acids: CASTGGPLDTQYF. In nucleotides, the CDR3 is TGTGCCAGCACGGGAGGGCCGTTAGATACGCAGTATTTT.

The chain recombines TRBV7-2 with TRBJ2-2, with TRBD2 matching 12 bases. The trim removed 3 bases at V and 5 bases at J, leaving 7 bases unmatched. CDR1 SGHTA and CDR2 FQGNSA come from the germline V gene. The CDR3 has 17 amino acids. The DNA of the CDR3 is TGTGCCAGCAGCTTTTTGGGACTAGCGGGCGGTACCGGGGAGCTGTTTTTT. Translating gives CASSFLGLAGGTGELFF. The full variable domain, in which reference TRBV7-2 and TRBJ2-2 provide the parts outside the CDR3, is GAGVSQSPSNKVTEKGKDVELRCDPISGHTALYWYRQSLGQGLEFLIYFQGNSAPDKSGLPSDRFSAERTGGSVSTLTIQRTQQEDSAVYLCASSFLGLAGGTGELFFGEGSRLTVL.

This chain uses TRBV29-1 with TRBJ2-7, with 8 bases aligning to TRBD2. The length of the CDR3 is 14 residues. Germline CDR1 is SQVTM and CDR2 is ANQGSEA. With V trimmed by 1 base and J by 2 bases, 4 bases remained unmatched. Here the CDR3 reads CSVEAAGETYEQYF. CDR3 coding DNA: TGCAGCGTTGAAGCAGCGGGAGAAACCTACGAGCAGTACTTC.

This rearrangement joins TRBV6-5 to TRBJ1-5; D may be TRBD1 (5 bases). Trimming pared 5 bases from V and 12 bases from J, leaving 20 bases between. CDR1 and CDR2 from the germline V gene are MNHEY and SVGAGI. The CDR3 totals 14 residues. DNA of the CDR3: TGTGCCAGCAGTGACCCGGGACGGAGCTCACTCCAGCATTTT. Protein: CASSDPGRSSLQHF.

This clonotype was counted only a few times. The genes are TRBV6-5 and TRBJ2-1; 8 bases map to TRBD2. Per the germline V gene, CDR1 is MNHEY and CDR2 is SVGAGI. The CDR3 is 17 residues long. With 2 bases clipped from V and 9 bases from J, the junction kept 15 bases outside the gene matches. The CDR3, as DNA: TGTGCCAGCAGTTACGGAGATACTAGCGGCCCTTTTGGTGAGCAGTTCTTC. Translating gives CASSYGDTSGPFGEQFF.

The gene calls are TRBV27 and TRBJ1-4; the D is unclear. Germline V gene lookup returns CDR1 MNHEY and CDR2 SMNVEV (reference sequence). Trimming removed 6 bases from V and 8 bases from J, with 10 bases in between. The CDR3 has 12 amino acids. As DNA, the CDR3 is TGTGCCAGCAGGACGGGTATGGAAAAACTGTTTTTT. Protein: CASRTGMEKLFF.

The chain has TRBV27 and TRBJ2-1; 9 positions agree with TRBD2. The V gene's germline CDR1 is MNHEY and CDR2 SMNVEV (reference sequence). V shed 2 bases, J shed 3 bases, and the junction held 8 bases outside the gene matches. The CDR3 covers 17 residues. The CDR3 DNA reads TGTGCCAGCAGTTTACTGTCCCCTAGCGGGGTCTACAATGAGCAGTTCTTC. It codes for CASSLLSPSGVYNEQFF.

The rearrangement uses TRBV20-1 and TRBJ2-3; D could derive from TRBD1 or TRBD2 (5 bases each). This CDR3 region has 14 residues. The V end was cut by 6 bases, the J end by 2 bases, with 15 bases between. Germline CDR1 DFQATT, CDR2 SNEGSKA (reference sequence). The CDR3 region has the DNA TGCAGTGCCACCACCGGGACCCACACAGATACGCAGTATTTT. Its protein product is CSATTGTHTDTQYF.

V usage is TRBV11-2 and J usage is TRBJ2-2; 10 bases are shared with TRBD2. CDR1 and CDR2 from the germline V gene are SGHAT and FQNNGV. This CDR3 is built from 15 residues. The trim removed 6 bases at V and 7 bases at J, leaving 8 bases unmatched. The CDR3 DNA sequence: TGTGCCAGCAGACCAAGCGGGAGGGCCGGCGGGGAGCTGTTTTTT. Translated: CASRPSGRAGGELFF.

This clonotype came up a few times. The chain links TRBV7-2 to TRBJ1-5; D ambiguous. V was clipped by 1 base and J by 4 bases, with 17 bases between them. The CDR3 has 17 residues. CDR1 SGHTA and CDR2 FQGNSA come from the germline V gene. The CDR3 protein is CASSLEPGSRRNQPQHF. The CDR3 DNA reads as TGTGCCAGCAGCTTAGAACCTGGTAGCAGGCGAAATCAGCCCCAGCATTTT.

The chain joins TRBV12-3 or TRBV12-4 to TRBJ1-6; D ambiguous. CDR3 length: 13 residues. Trimming stripped 6 bases from V and 5 bases from J, with 8 bases between. CDR3 coding DNA: TGTGCCAGCAGCCGCAATGATAATTCACCCCTCCACTTT. Translating it yields CASSRNDNSPLHF.

The V call is TRBV12-3 or TRBV12-4, the J call TRBJ2-1, with 10 bases fitting TRBD2. The CDR3 has 17 amino acids. Trimming removed 5 bases from V and 5 bases from J; junction bases left unmatched: 12. This CDR3 reads CASSPAMASGRDNEQFF. The CDR3 region has the DNA TGTGCCAGCAGTCCCGCCATGGCTAGCGGGAGAGACAATGAGCAGTTCTTC.

The chain couples TRBV18 to TRBJ2-7; no definite D call. The CDR3 runs to 13 residues. The ends were cut back, 3 bases at V and 4 bases at J, with 10 bases in the middle. Germline values: CDR1 KGHSH, CDR2 LQKENI. CDR3 protein: CASSPDLDYEQYF. The DNA for the CDR3 is TGTGCCAGCTCACCTGATCTTGATTACGAGCAGTACTTC.

At least ten counts were recorded for this clonotype. The genes are TRBV7-2 and TRBJ2-3; TRBD2 agrees at 10 bases. Germline V gene lookup returns CDR1 SGHTA and CDR2 FQGNSA. Trimming at V came to 5 bases and at J to 5 bases, leaving 16 bases not matched to a gene. This CDR3 contains 18 residues. The CDR3 reads CASSLGPKREGWGDTQYF. CDR3 coding DNA: TGTGCCAGCAGCCTCGGACCCAAGCGGGAGGGCTGGGGAGATACGCAGTATTTT.

The V call is TRBV12-3 or TRBV12-4, the J call TRBJ1-2; no firm D call. Trimming pared 10 bases from V and 0 bases from J, leaving 12 bases between. The CDR3 runs to 13 residues. The CDR3 DNA reads TGTGCCATCGCTGTGGGGACTAACTATGGCTACACCTTC. It specifies CAIAVGTNYGYTF.